The text below deals with one T cell receptor (beta chain). This sample is part of a study of blood T cell repertoires in COVID-19. The data were produced by immunoSEQ multiplex PCR, yet TCRdb's version contains in-frame clones alone and is incomplete. This repertoire shows hundreds of thousands of clones, roughly four fifths found once; its top ten account for approximately 4%. The CDR3 runs to 12 residues. Germline CDR1 reads MNHNS; CDR2 reads SASEGT. V lost 4 bases, J lost 8 bases, and 9 bases lay in between. This receptor was identified in a young man with acute COVID-19. The sequenced sample consisted of PBMCs or T cells enriched from blood (not recorded which). The chain links TRBV6-1 to TRBJ2-1; D not resolved. The DNA of the CDR3 is TGTGCCAGCAGTGCCCCCCGGGATGAGCAGTTCTTC. This encodes CASSAPRDEQFF.